Below are 19 T cell receptor beta chains sequenced from a single sample in a study of glioma-infiltrating T cells. The iRepertoire nested amplicon-rescue multiplex PCR amplified TCR alpha and beta CDR3s from RNA. TCRdb processed the multiplex PCR reads anew with MiXCR; each CDR3 protein has one entry. Here the sample spans a few hundred thousand distinct CDR3 sequences, roughly two fifths being singletons. The source material was glioma tissue, nonneoplastic brain tissue, or PBMCs (not recorded which). The receptors stem from a human donor with low-grade glioma or glioblastoma, undergoing nonglioma brain surgery, or in good health (not recorded which).

J is TRBJ2-5 and V is TRBV2; 8 bases line up with TRBD2. The germline V gene encodes CDR1 SNHLY and CDR2 FYNNEI. CDR3 length equals 13 residues. Trimming at V came to 9 bases and at J to 7 bases, leaving 10 bases not matched to a gene. The CDR3 nucleotides read TGTGCCAGTCGGGACGGAAGCGGGGGGACCCAGTACTTC. It yields the protein CASRDGSGGTQYF. Drawing the rest from reference TRBV2 and TRBJ2-5, the complete variable domain is EPEVTQTPSHQVTQMGQEVILRCVPISNHLYFYWYRQILGQKVEFLVSFYNNEISEKSEIFDDQFSVERPDGSNFTLKIRSTKLEDSAMYFCASRDGSGGTQYFGPGTRLLVL.

The CDR3 DNA follows: TGTGCCAGCAGCTTGGGGCCACTCGATGAGCAGTTCTTC. As protein: CASSLGPLDEQFF. This sequence joins TRBV7-9 and TRBJ2-1, with D possibly TRBD1 on 5 matching bases. CDR1 and CDR2 (germline): SEHNR, FQNEAQ (reference sequence). The CDR3 sequence is 13 residues long. The ends were cut back, 3 bases at V and 8 bases at J, with 11 bases in the middle. The full variable domain, with the rest looked up from reference TRBV7-9 and TRBJ2-1, is DTGVSQNPRHKITKRGQNVTFRCDPISEHNRLYWYRQTLGQGPEFLTYFQNEAQLEKSRLLSDRFSAERPKGSFSTLEIQRTEQGDSAMYLCASSLGPLDEQFFGPGTRLTVL.

This clonotype has ten or more counts. The V and J genes are TRBV5-4 and TRBJ2-1; tentative D call: TRBD1 (5 bases). The V end lost 4 bases, the J end lost 5 bases, and 7 bases lay between the germline ends. Per the germline V gene, CDR1 is SGHNT and CDR2 is YYREEE (reference sequence). The CDR3 totals 12 residues. CDR3 in DNA: TGTGCCAGCAGCAGACAGAACAATGAGCAGTTCTTC. Residues: CASSRQNNEQFF.

This clonotype has only a few counts. The rearrangement joins TRBV20-1 to TRBJ2-3, with D perhaps assigned TRBD1 or TRBD2 (6 bases each). Per germline, CDR1 DFQATT and CDR2 SNEGSKA (reference sequence). V shed 6 bases and J shed 0 bases, with 16 bases lying between them. This CDR3 contains 15 residues. The CDR3 DNA sequence: TGCAGTGCGGCCTGGGGGCGGGATAGCACAGATACGCAGTATTTT. Translating gives CSAAWGRDSTDTQYF.

This clonotype was found once. This may stem from a read error, because a much larger clone lies one nucleotide away. J is TRBJ2-7 and V is TRBV5-6; 8 nucleotides line up with TRBD1. This CDR3 contains 13 residues. Germline assignment: CDR1 SGHDT and CDR2 YYEEEE. The CDR3 sequence is CASSARGRREQHF. The CDR3, as DNA: TGTGCCAGCAGCGCCAGGGGGCGTCGCGAGCAGCACTTC. The complete variable domain, with remaining parts taken from reference TRBV5-6 and TRBJ2-7, reads DAGVTQSPTHLIKTRGQQVTLRCSPKSGHDTVSWYQQALGQGPQFIFQYYEEEERQRGNFPDRFSGHQFPNYSSELNVNALLLGDSALYLCASSARGRREQHFGPGTRLTVT.

The chain combines TRBV11-3 with TRBJ2-2; D is uncertain. This CDR3 has 14 amino acids. The V end was cut by 1 base, the J end by 10 bases, with 13 bases between. Germline values: CDR1 SGHNT, CDR2 YENEEA. The CDR3 here is CASSLALADEELFF. The CDR3 DNA is TGTGCCAGCAGCTTAGCACTCGCGGACGAGGAGCTGTTTTTT. Looking up the rest from reference TRBV11-3 and TRBJ2-2 gives the full variable domain: EAGVVQSPRYKIIEKKQPVAFWCNPISGHNTLYWYLQNLGQGPELLIRYENEEAVDDSQLPKDRFSAERLKGVDSTLKIQPAELGDSAVYLCASSLALADEELFFGEGSRLTVL.

About this clonotype itself: A junction end diverges from the germline sequence, so it may reflect a read error. The chain has TRBV5-1 and TRBJ1-5, with a weak D call TRBD1 (6 bases). The germline V gene has CDR1 SGHRS and CDR2 YFSETQ. CDR3 length equals 17 residues. The CDR3 DNA reads as TGTGCCAGCAGCCAAGATCGTACAGGGTTCCAAGATCAGCCCCAGCATTTT. It translates to CASSQDRTGFQDQPQHF.

The chain has TRBV7-2 and TRBJ2-7; D call uncertain. Trimming removed 5 bases at V and 3 bases at J, with 14 bases between. There are 14 residues in the CDR3. Germline assignment: CDR1 SGHTA and CDR2 FQGNSA. Here the CDR3 DNA reads TGTGCCAGCAGCCCGGACGGGTTTTTCTACGAGCAGTACTTC. It codes for CASSPDGFFYEQYF.

This rearrangement joins TRBV4-1 to TRBJ2-5, with TRBD1 matching over 7 bases. V gave up 1 base and J gave up 1 base; unmatched junction bases: 6. The length of the CDR3 is 16 residues. Per germline, CDR1 MGHRA and CDR2 YSYEKL. CDR3 region: CASSQGSDRSQETQYF. The CDR3 DNA reads TGCGCCAGCAGCCAAGGGTCGGACAGGAGCCAAGAGACCCAGTACTTC.

In its sample, this clonotype was seen once. This could be a read error, since a much larger clone is one nucleotide away. J is TRBJ2-1 and V is TRBV6-2 or TRBV6-3; D gene unclear. The CDR3 extends over 16 amino acids. CDR1 is MNHEY, CDR2 SVGEGT, per germline. The CDR3 reads CASSYSNVPAYNEQSF. The CDR3 DNA follows: TGTGCCAGCAGTTACTCGAACGTCCCCGCCTACAATGAGCAGTCCTTC.

This chain connects TRBV2 to TRBJ2-6; D is possibly TRBD1 (6 bases). Deletions cut 4 bases from V and 2 bases from J, with 9 bases between. Germline values: CDR1 SNHLY, CDR2 FYNNEI. CDR3 length: 15 amino acids. The CDR3 sequence is CASSARGAGANVLTF. The CDR3 DNA reads as TGTGCCAGCAGTGCCAGGGGAGCTGGGGCCAACGTCCTGACTTTC.

This chain uses TRBV5-5 with TRBJ2-1; 9 nucleotides agree with TRBD1. The J segment lost 5 bases and the V segment lost 2 bases, leaving 5 bases of the junction unmatched. The CDR3 covers 15 residues. Germline values: CDR1 SGHKS, CDR2 YYEKEE (reference sequence). CDR3 DNA sequence: TGTGCCAGCAGCTTTTTGGGACAGGGCGACAATGAGCAGTTCTTC. The encoded protein is CASSFLGQGDNEQFF.

About this clonotype: Possible read error: a much larger clone is one base away. This sequence joins TRBV27 and TRBJ1-5; a weak D match, TRBD1 (5 bases). The V gene's germline CDR1 is MNHEY and CDR2 SMNVEV (reference sequence). This CDR3 contains 17 residues. V was clipped by 1 base and J by 4 bases, with 17 bases between them. The CDR3 protein is CASSLWGGDQFNQPQHF. The CDR3 DNA sequence: TGTGCCAGCAGTTTATGGGGAGGGGACCAATTTAATCAGCCCCAGCATTTT.

The chain uses TRBV12-2 and TRBJ1-5. TRBV12-2 represents a pseudogene. The CDR3 contains 12 residues. The CDR3: CASRPSVQPQHF. The CDR3 nucleotides read TGTGCAAGTCGTCCTTCTGTTCAGCCCCAGCATTTT.

The sample holds a few counts of this clonotype. The V call is TRBV4-1, the J call TRBJ2-1; 13 nucleotides agree with TRBD2. The V and J ends lost 1 base and 4 bases, in that order; junction bases with no gene match: 10. CDR1 is MGHRA and CDR2 is YSYEKL in the germline V gene. The length of the CDR3 is 19 residues. The CDR3 protein is CASSQGLAGGLLRYNEQFF. Written as DNA, the CDR3 is TGCGCCAGCAGCCAAGGACTAGCGGGAGGCCTGCTTCGATACAATGAGCAGTTCTTC.

Notes on this clonotype: One end of the junction does not line up with germline, which may come from a read error. The chain is built from TRBV27 and TRBJ1-3; no clear D gene. In germline, CDR1 is MNHEY, CDR2 SMNVEV (reference sequence). This CDR3 is 17 amino acids long. The CDR3 coding sequence is TGTGCCAGCAGTTTGGGTGTGCCGGGGTTAGCTGGAAACATCATATATTTT. Translated, it gives CASSLGVPGLAGNIIYF.

The chain combines TRBV5-4 with TRBJ2-7, with 10 bases identical to TRBD2. CDR1 SGHNT and CDR2 YYREEE come from the germline V gene (reference sequence). The CDR3 runs to 16 residues. After removal of 1 base from V and 2 bases from J, the junction contained 6 bases not matched to a gene. CDR3 in DNA: TGTGCCAGCAGCTTGTCGCTAGCGGGAGACACCTACGAGCAGTACTTC. This encodes CASSLSLAGDTYEQYF.

This clonotype was seen at least ten times. The V and J genes are TRBV28 and TRBJ1-2; D gene unclear. The germline V gene encodes CDR1 MDHEN and CDR2 SYDVKM. With 4 bases removed from V and 4 bases from J, the gap between germline ends came to 7 bases. This CDR3 contains 12 residues. CDR3 coding DNA: TGTGCCAGCAGTTCAGTGATCTATGGCTACACCTTC. This translates into CASSSVIYGYTF.

CDR3 loop: CSARDKLGQGPYTEQYF. The CDR3 DNA reads TGCAGTGCTAGAGACAAGTTGGGCCAGGGGCCGTACACCGAGCAGTACTTC. The V gene is TRBV20-1, the J gene TRBJ2-7; D is perhaps TRBD1 (6 bases). This CDR3 contains 17 residues. V lost 0 bases, J lost 6 bases, and 24 bases lay in between. The germline CDR1 and CDR2 sequences are DFQATT and SNEGSKA (reference sequence).